The 30 T cell receptor beta chains reported below all come from one sample, sequenced in a study of T cell repertoires in cytomegalovirus infection. TCRdb passed the reads through MiXCR, listing each CDR3 protein once. The table shows around 450,000 distinct CDR3 sequences, with approximately 10% occurring only once. The sequencing input was PBMCs. The origin of the receptors is a human donor in good health (CMV status not recorded). Some clones in this sample may be carry-over from other donors' samples.

This clonotype was observed a handful of times. The V gene is TRBV20-1, the J gene TRBJ2-7, with TRBD2 matching over 11 bases. The CDR3 runs 15 residues. The V gene's germline CDR1 is DFQATT and CDR2 SNEGSKA (reference sequence). J gave up 2 bases and V 3 bases, and 6 bases lay outside the gene matches. The CDR3 region is CSARAGTSGPYEQYF. The CDR3 bases are TGCAGTGCTAGGGCCGGGACTAGCGGCCCCTACGAGCAGTACTTC.

This clonotype was observed a few times. The chain joins TRBV20-1 to TRBJ2-1, with 12 bases aligning to TRBD2. The length of the CDR3 is 15 residues. Trimming took 4 bases from V and 3 from J; bases not matched to a gene: 4. The V gene's germline CDR1 is DFQATT and CDR2 SNEGSKA (reference sequence). The CDR3 loop is CSATRTSGNYNEQFF. The CDR3 coding sequence is TGCAGTGCTACCCGGACTAGCGGGAACTACAATGAGCAGTTCTTC.

The J gene is TRBJ1-2, the V gene TRBV2; D remains ambiguous. Looked up from germline, CDR1 is SNHLY and CDR2 is FYNNEI. V was trimmed by 10 bases and J by 8 bases, leaving 20 bases between them. The length of the CDR3 is 13 residues. The CDR3 loop is CATELDPKRGYTF. The CDR3 DNA reads TGTGCCACAGAGTTGGACCCCAAGAGGGGCTACACCTTC.

This clonotype was counted ten times or more. The V call is TRBV5-3, the J call TRBJ2-2; 14 bases match TRBD2. Being an ORF, TRBV5-3 has a function that is uncertain. The CDR3 runs to 16 residues. With 4 bases clipped from V and 1 base from J, the junction kept 0 bases outside the gene matches. The CDR3, as DNA: TGTGCCAGAAGCGGGACTAGCGGGAGGAACACCGGGGAGCTGTTTTTT. Translation: CARSGTSGRNTGELFF.

The table lists this clonotype with many counts. The V call is TRBV11-2, the J call TRBJ1-2; 11 bases map to TRBD1. The CDR3 is 17 amino acids. With V trimmed by 4 bases and J by 6 bases, 13 bases remained unmatched. The germline CDR1 and CDR2 sequences are SGHAT and FQNNGV. The CDR3 region is CASSSAPGQGVDNGYTF. The CDR3 nucleotides read TGTGCCAGCAGCTCGGCTCCGGGACAGGGGGTAGATAATGGCTACACCTTC.

This clonotype was detected a few times. This sequence joins TRBV19 and TRBJ2-6; D is perhaps TRBD1 (5 bases). CDR1 LNHDA and CDR2 SQIVND come from the germline V gene (reference sequence). Trimming took off 5 bases at V and 0 bases at J, with 17 bases between the two ends. The CDR3 is 18 residues long. In DNA, the CDR3 is TGTGCCAGTAGTGACCGACAGTTCCGGAGCTCTGGGGCCAACGTCCTGACTTTC. This encodes CASSDRQFRSSGANVLTF.

There are many counts of this clonotype. V usage is TRBV20-1 and J usage is TRBJ2-3; unclear D gene. The CDR3 spans 16 residues. V lost 0 bases and J 1 base, leaving 14 bases between the germline ends. Per the germline V gene, CDR1 is DFQATT and CDR2 is SNEGSKA (reference sequence). CDR3 residues: CSARDPTEERTDTQYF. The CDR3 nucleotides read TGCAGTGCTAGAGACCCGACCGAAGAACGCACAGATACGCAGTATTTT.

This clonotype was recorded at least ten times. The gene calls are TRBV7-9 and TRBJ2-3; possibly TRBD2 for D (6 bases). Germline lookup yields CDR1 SEHNR and CDR2 FQNEAQ (reference sequence). Trimming took off 2 bases at V and 4 bases at J, with 16 bases between the two ends. The CDR3 is 16 amino acids. The CDR3 reads CASSLSFGGSPDTQYF. CDR3 DNA: TGTGCCAGCAGCTTATCGTTTGGGGGGAGTCCAGATACGCAGTATTTT. The full variable domain, its missing parts supplied by reference TRBV7-9 and TRBJ2-3, is DTGVSQNPRHKITKRGQNVTFRCDPISEHNRLYWYRQTLGQGPEFLTYFQNEAQLEKSRLLSDRFSAERPKGSFSTLEIQRTEQGDSAMYLCASSLSFGGSPDTQYFGPGTRLTVL.

In this sample, this clonotype turned up once. This rearrangement joins TRBV5-1 to TRBJ2-7, with D possibly being TRBD2 (6 bases). V lost 7 bases and J 1 base, leaving 18 bases between the germline ends. The germline CDR1 and CDR2 sequences are SGHRS and YFSETQ. This CDR3 is built from 15 residues. CDR3 nucleotides: TGCGCCAGCTCCCCGAGGGCTAGCGTTTCCTACGAGCAGTACTTC. Translated, it gives CASSPRASVSYEQYF.

Ten or more counts support this clonotype. The chain's CDR3 is CASSLGDFHGYTF. The CDR3 nucleotides are TGTGCCAGCAGCTTGGGGGACTTCCATGGCTACACCTTC. V is TRBV11-2 and J is TRBJ1-2, with TRBD1 as a possible D gene (5 bases). The germline CDR1 and CDR2 sequences are SGHAT and FQNNGV. V lost 3 bases and J 6 bases, leaving 11 bases between the germline ends. This CDR3 contains 13 residues.

This clonotype was seen a handful of times. The chain couples TRBV6-2 or TRBV6-3 to TRBJ2-3, with TRBD2 matching over 9 bases. Per the germline V gene, CDR1 is MNHEY and CDR2 is SVGEGT. The CDR3 runs to 18 residues. With V trimmed by 7 bases and J by 0 bases, 14 bases remained unmatched. The chain's CDR3 is CASKNSGGRITSTDTQYF. The CDR3 region has the DNA TGTGCCAGCAAGAATAGCGGGGGCCGAATTACTAGCACAGATACGCAGTATTTT.

The chain uses TRBV20-1 and TRBJ2-1; a possible D gene is TRBD2 (5 bases). Trimming left V 3 bases short and J 8 bases short, with 17 bases between. From germline, CDR1 is DFQATT and CDR2 SNEGSKA (reference sequence). This CDR3 contains 14 residues. CDR3 sequence reads: CSASSKYGVYEQFF. The CDR3 DNA sequence: TGCAGTGCTAGTTCTAAATACGGGGTCTATGAGCAGTTCTTC.

This clonotype showed up just a few times. The gene calls are TRBV3-1 and TRBJ2-7; no clear D gene. The CDR3 has 15 amino acids. V lost 2 bases and J 3 bases, leaving 14 bases between the germline ends. The germline gives CDR1 LGHDT, CDR2 YNNKEL (reference sequence). The CDR3 reads CASSQRAGPVYEQYF. CDR3 bases: TGTGCCAGCAGCCAAAGGGCCGGACCCGTCTACGAGCAGTACTTC.

The V and J genes are TRBV2 and TRBJ2-3; 7 bases fit TRBD1. Germline-derived CDR1 and CDR2 are SNHLY and FYNNEI. V was clipped by 4 bases and J by 5 bases; unmatched bases: 6. The CDR3 totals 14 residues. This chain's CDR3 is CASSVPGQVDTQYF. The CDR3 DNA reads TGTGCCAGCAGTGTACCAGGACAGGTAGATACGCAGTATTTT.

This clonotype showed up many times. CDR3 coding DNA: TGTGCCAGCAGCTTAAGTGGGGGGGGTTTTAATTCACCCCTCCACTTT. Protein product: CASSLSGGGFNSPLHF. The chain joins TRBV7-9 to TRBJ1-6; tentatively, D is TRBD1 (5 bases). Trimming removed 2 bases from V and 6 bases from J, with 14 bases in between. CDR1 is SEHNR, CDR2 FQNEAQ, per germline (reference sequence). The CDR3 is made up of 16 amino acids.

This clonotype was seen just once. J is TRBJ2-7 and V is TRBV28; D is unclear. The CDR3 is 15 amino acids. V was clipped by 1 base and J by 2 bases, with 12 bases between them. CDR1 MDHEN and CDR2 SYDVKM come from the germline V gene. The CDR3 nucleotides are TGTGCCAGCAGTTTATCGAGTCACGACGCCTACGAGCAGTACTTC. Protein sequence: CASSLSSHDAYEQYF. Supplemented by reference TRBV28 and TRBJ2-7, the full variable domain reads DVKVTQSSRYLVKRTGEKVFLECVQDMDHENMFWYRQDPGLGLRLIYFSYDVKMKEKGDIPEGYSVSREKKERFSLILESASTNQTSMYLCASSLSSHDAYEQYFGPGTRLTVT.

The J gene is TRBJ2-1, the V gene TRBV5-1; D possibly uses TRBD1 or TRBD2 (5 bases each). The germline CDR1 and CDR2 sequences are SGHRS and YFSETQ. The CDR3 has 15 amino acids. V was trimmed by 4 bases and J by 7 bases, leaving 18 bases between them. CDR3 sequence: CASSLRDGPWNEQFF. CDR3 sequence (DNA): TGCGCCAGCAGCCTCCGGGACGGCCCATGGAATGAGCAGTTCTTC.

This clonotype was seen ten or more times. The chain carries TRBV11-2 and TRBJ1-2, with D possibly being TRBD1 (6 bases). Trimming took off 5 bases at V and 7 bases at J, with 20 bases between the two ends. The CDR3 sequence is 15 residues long. The germline V gene encodes CDR1 SGHAT and CDR2 FQNNGV. The CDR3, as DNA: TGTGCCAGCAGCGCTAGGGGGGGCTCGGAGGCTGGCTACACCTTC. This sequence encodes CASSARGGSEAGYTF.

In its sample, this clonotype was seen a few times. The CDR3 sequence is CASSLSARGNYNEQFF. CDR3 nucleotide sequence: TGTGCCAGCAGTTTAAGTGCCAGGGGCAACTACAATGAGCAGTTCTTC. This rearrangement joins TRBV12-3 or TRBV12-4 to TRBJ2-1; a weak D match, TRBD1 (6 bases). Trimming removed 2 bases from V and 3 bases from J, with 14 bases in between. The CDR3 extends over 16 amino acids.

The chain is built from TRBV18 and TRBJ2-3; 8 bases align to TRBD2. V was clipped by 3 bases and J by 8 bases; unmatched bases: 4. The CDR3 is made up of 13 amino acids. CDR1 is KGHSH, CDR2 LQKENI, per germline. The CDR3: CASSPQREPTQYF. Here the CDR3 DNA reads TGTGCCAGCTCACCCCAGCGGGAGCCTACGCAGTATTTT.

This clonotype was counted ten times or more. The CDR3 DNA reads TGTGCCAGCTCACCTAGGACACAAAGGGATTCACCCCTCCACTTT. This encodes CASSPRTQRDSPLHF. V is TRBV18 and J is TRBJ1-6; D is possibly TRBD1 (5 bases). This CDR3 is built from 15 residues. Trimming shortened V by 3 bases and J by 8 bases, and 14 bases separated the two germline ends. Germline CDR1 KGHSH, CDR2 LQKENI.

This clonotype came up a few times. V usage is TRBV10-3 and J usage is TRBJ1-2; the D gene is possibly TRBD1 (6 bases). This CDR3 comprises 13 residues. Germline assignment: CDR1 ENHRY and CDR2 SYGVKD. With 11 bases removed from V and 4 bases from J, the gap between germline ends came to 17 bases. The CDR3 coding sequence is TGTGCCGTCAACGAGGGGGGCCTCTATGGCTACACCTTC. Translated, it gives CAVNEGGLYGYTF.

This clonotype was detected ten times or more. V is TRBV10-3 and J is TRBJ2-5, with TRBD2 matching over 10 bases. V lost 7 bases and J lost 5; bases outside the gene matches: 7. In germline, CDR1 is ENHRY, CDR2 SYGVKD. The CDR3 runs 14 residues. CDR3 coding DNA: TGTGCCATCAAAAGCGGGGGGGCCGAGGAGACCCAGTACTTC. Translated: CAIKSGGAEETQYF.

This clonotype was observed at least ten times. The chain uses TRBV6-1 and TRBJ1-1; the match to TRBD1 covers 8 bases. V shed 6 bases and J 4 bases; nucleotides not matched to a gene: 4. CDR1 and CDR2 from the germline V gene are MNHNS and SASEGT. CDR3 length: 13 residues. Here the CDR3 DNA reads TGTGCCAGCAGGGTAACAGGGGGCACTGAAGCTTTCTTT. It specifies CASRVTGGTEAFF.

At least ten counts were recorded for this clonotype. The CDR3 sequence is CASSGRGVIDEQYF. DNA for the CDR3: TGTGCCAGCAGTGGCAGGGGGGTAATCGACGAGCAGTACTTC. The V call is TRBV2, the J call TRBJ2-7; D might be TRBD1 (7 bases). V shed 4 bases and J shed 5 bases, with 15 bases lying between them. There are 14 residues in the CDR3. CDR1 is SNHLY, CDR2 FYNNEI, per germline. The full variable domain, rest sourced from reference TRBV2 and TRBJ2-7, is EPEVTQTPSHQVTQMGQEVILRCVPISNHLYFYWYRQILGQKVEFLVSFYNNEISEKSEIFDDQFSVERPDGSNFTLKIRSTKLEDSAMYFCASSGRGVIDEQYFGPGTRLTVT.

There are a few counts of this clonotype. In DNA form, the CDR3 reads TGTGCCACTCGGACTAGCGGTTCCTACGAGCAGTACTTC. Translated, it gives CATRTSGSYEQYF. This chain links TRBV28 with TRBJ2-7, with 10 bases identical to TRBD2. The CDR3 has 13 residues. With 10 bases clipped from V and 1 base from J, the junction kept 4 bases outside the gene matches. CDR1 is MDHEN and CDR2 is SYDVKM in the germline V gene.

This clonotype was recorded many times. The J gene is TRBJ1-2, the V gene TRBV6-1; 12 nucleotides match TRBD1. This CDR3 is built from 13 residues. Germline values: CDR1 MNHNS, CDR2 SASEGT. J lost 11 bases, V lost 3 bases, and 4 bases had no gene match. CDR3 nucleotides: TGTGCCAGCAGTGACCGGGACAGGGGGCGGTACACCTTC. Translation: CASSDRDRGRYTF.

Ten or more counts support this clonotype. The V and J genes are TRBV11-2 and TRBJ2-2, with 7 bases matching TRBD2. CDR3 size: 16 residues. The ends lost 4 bases at V and 6 bases at J; junction bases unmatched: 11. Germline loops: CDR1 SGHAT, CDR2 FQNNGV. DNA for the CDR3: TGTGCCAGCAGCTCGATTCGCGGGGGTTCCGCCGGGGAGCTGTTTTTT. It codes for CASSSIRGGSAGELFF.

This clonotype has ten or more counts. The chain uses TRBV7-2 and TRBJ2-7; 9 nucleotides line up with TRBD1. The germline V gene has CDR1 SGHTA and CDR2 FQGNSA. The CDR3 extends over 15 amino acids. V was clipped by 1 base and J by 5 bases; unmatched bases: 6. In DNA form, the CDR3 reads TGTGCCAGCAGCTTAGGGGACAGGGAAAAGAACGAGCAGTACTTC. This gives the protein CASSLGDREKNEQYF.

This clonotype has just a few counts. The chain employs TRBV20-1 and TRBJ1-1, with a tentative D call TRBD1 (5 bases). The V and J ends lost 4 bases and 5 bases respectively, with 14 bases between them. This CDR3 spans 13 amino acids. Looked up from germline, CDR1 is DFQATT and CDR2 is SNEGSKA (reference sequence). The CDR3 coding sequence is TGCAGTGCTATACAGGCCCGGGGGACTGAAGCTTTCTTT. Translation: CSAIQARGTEAFF.